This T cell receptor beta chain originates from a study of T cell responses to AZD1222 COVID-19 vaccine. Study results and caveats: AZD1222 recipients seropositive at baseline numbered only 5 to 7. Clonal diversity was possibly underestimated, and the donors were mostly white British, with more females. Epitopes outside B.1.351 and B.1.1.7 mutated regions reportedly drew nearly half of spike TCRs.

Note on this clone: Its antigen is undetermined.

The ends were cut back, 0 bases at V and 7 bases at J, with 13 bases in the middle. The CDR3 is 15 amino acids. The germline gives CDR1 MNHEY, CDR2 SVGAGI. Some clones are missing from TCRdb's copy, which holds only in-frame ones; the method was immunoSEQ multiplex PCR. The repertoire holds 170,000 or so clones, with around nine tenths as singletons. V and J are TRBV6-5 and TRBJ2-1; maybe TRBD2 (5 bases). The sequencing here drew on peripheral blood, taken on day 0 of AZD1222 vaccination. This TCR was sampled from an adult in good health. CDR3 sequence reads: CASSYSRLRVNEQFF. The CDR3 nucleotides read TGTGCCAGCAGTTACTCGAGACTACGTGTAAATGAGCAGTTCTTC.